This entry lists 10 T cell receptor beta chains sequenced from one sample in a study of regulatory T cells in long-lasting Graves disease. iRepertoire HTBI primers and Arm-PCR of CDR3 regions built TCR beta libraries. TCRdb used MiXCR to reprocess the multiplex PCR reads, holding one entry per CDR3 protein. Here the sample spans 360,000 or so distinct CDR3 sequences, 16% being singletons. Specified time point: newly diagnosed GD, antithyroid drugs for less than 3 months. After RNA was extracted from PBMCs, the TCR library was made from it. These data also formed part of another study, on T cells in Graves' hyperthyroidism and ophthalmopathy.

This material consisted of peripheral blood mononuclear cells (PBMCs), taken at new diagnosis, from a patient treated with antithyroid drugs. The receptors stem from a woman under 30 with Graves disease.

The V call is TRBV6-1, the J call TRBJ2-1; 7 bases are shared with TRBD1. This CDR3 has 15 residues. In germline, CDR1 is MNHNS, CDR2 SASEGT. V lost 6 bases to trimming and J lost 6 bases; unmatched junction nucleotides: 11. This CDR3 is CASRAGTATFNEQFF. CDR3 sequence (DNA): TGTGCCAGCAGAGCCGGGACAGCTACCTTCAATGAGCAGTTCTTC.

In its sample, this clonotype was seen many times. This sequence joins TRBV28 and TRBJ1-2; D remains unclear. V shed 6 bases and J shed 8 bases, with 25 bases lying between them. The germline V gene encodes CDR1 MDHEN and CDR2 SYDVKM. There are 16 residues in the CDR3. CDR3 residues: CASSPPPPPRTNGYTF. CDR3 coding DNA: TGTGCCAGCAGCCCCCCACCGCCACCTCGGACGAACGGCTACACCTTC.

As for this clonotype: A clone one base away is much larger, so this may be a read error. The chain is built from TRBV10-3 and TRBJ2-7, with TRBD1 matching 9 bases. The CDR3 is 17 residues long. Germline assignment: CDR1 ENHRY and CDR2 SYGVKD. CDR3: CAISESDRGGSSYEQHF. The CDR3 DNA sequence: TGTGCCATCAGTGAGTCAGACAGGGGGGGAAGCTCCTACGAGCAGCACTTC.

This clonotype has at least ten counts. The conserved phenylalanine or tryptophan is not found at the CDR3 terminus, so this likely reflects a read error. This sequence joins TRBV28 and TRBJ1-2; 8 nucleotides line up with TRBD1. The CDR3 is made up of 15 amino acids. Germline loops: CDR1 MDHEN, CDR2 SYDVKM. With 7 bases clipped from V and 2 bases from J, the junction kept 9 bases outside the gene matches. CDR3 sequence (DNA): TGTGCCAGCACCGAAGGGACAGGCAGGAACTATGGCTACACCCTC. Residues: CASTEGTGRNYGYTL.

The V call is TRBV11-2, the J call TRBJ1-4, with a weak D call TRBD1 (5 bases). CDR1 and CDR2 from the germline V gene are SGHAT and FQNNGV. The CDR3 covers 15 residues. V was pared by 5 bases and J by 8 bases, with 18 bases between. The CDR3 loop is CASSPGETVREKLFF. As DNA, the CDR3 is TGTGCCAGCAGCCCCGGGGAGACAGTGAGGGAAAAACTGTTTTTT.

This clonotype was counted between two and nine times. This sequence is one base from a far larger clone and is likely a read error. This chain connects TRBV11-2 to TRBJ2-4; 13 bases match TRBD2. Germline CDR1 SGHAT, CDR2 FQNNGV. The CDR3 sequence is 14 residues long. The J segment lost 13 bases and the V segment lost 6 bases, leaving 9 bases of the junction unmatched. CDR3 in amino acids: CASSLLAGGHEQYF. The CDR3 coding sequence is TGTGCCAGCAGTTTACTAGCGGGGGGGCATGAGCAGTACTTC.

This clonotype has ten or more counts. The CDR3 region is CASSLDWLAYNEQFF. The DNA of the CDR3 is TGTGCCAGCAGCTTAGATTGGCTAGCGTACAATGAGCAGTTCTTC. This chain joins TRBV11-2 and TRBJ2-1, with a weak D call TRBD2 (6 bases). The CDR3 runs to 15 residues. From germline, CDR1 is SGHAT and CDR2 FQNNGV. V was shortened by 0 bases and J by 4 bases, with 10 bases between the two germline ends. The complete variable domain, with remaining parts taken from reference TRBV11-2 and TRBJ2-1, reads EAGVAQSPRYKIIEKRQSVAFWCNPISGHATLYWYQQILGQGPKLLIQFQNNGVVDDSQLPKDRFSAERLKGVDSTLKIQPAKLEDSAVYLCASSLDWLAYNEQFFGPGTRLTVL.

This clonotype was seen once. V usage is TRBV7-9 and J usage is TRBJ2-1; perhaps D is TRBD1 or TRBD2 (6 bases each). Germline V gene lookup returns CDR1 SEHNR and CDR2 FQNEAQ (reference sequence). The CDR3 loop spans 15 amino acids. V dropped 11 bases and J dropped 7 bases, with 24 bases sitting between them. The CDR3, as DNA: TGTGCCGGGGGGCAGAACTCCCCTAGGGTGAATGAGCAGTTCTTC. It yields the protein CAGGQNSPRVNEQFF. Looking up the rest from reference TRBV7-9 and TRBJ2-1 gives the full variable domain: DTGVSQNPRHKITKRGQNVTFRCDPISEHNRLYWYRQTLGQGPEFLTYFQNEAQLEKSRLLSDRFSAERPKGSFSTLEIQRTEQGDSAMYLCAGGQNSPRVNEQFFGPGTRLTVL.

This chain joins TRBV5-1 and TRBJ2-2; TRBD2 might be the D (6 bases). CDR1 SGHRS and CDR2 YFSETQ come from the germline V gene. With 2 bases removed from V and 6 bases from J, the gap between germline ends came to 11 bases. This CDR3 region has 14 residues. The CDR3 protein is CASSFGRDAGELFF. CDR3 DNA sequence: TGCGCCAGCAGCTTCGGGCGGGACGCCGGGGAGCTGTTTTTT.

The chain links TRBV4-1 to TRBJ2-3, with D unresolved. Germline-derived CDR1 and CDR2 are MGHRA and YSYEKL. This CDR3 comprises 12 residues. The V and J ends lost 4 bases and 4 bases respectively, with 6 bases between them. CDR3 in amino acids: CASSRIADTQYF. Here the CDR3 DNA reads TGCGCCAGCAGCCGGATTGCAGATACGCAGTATTTT.